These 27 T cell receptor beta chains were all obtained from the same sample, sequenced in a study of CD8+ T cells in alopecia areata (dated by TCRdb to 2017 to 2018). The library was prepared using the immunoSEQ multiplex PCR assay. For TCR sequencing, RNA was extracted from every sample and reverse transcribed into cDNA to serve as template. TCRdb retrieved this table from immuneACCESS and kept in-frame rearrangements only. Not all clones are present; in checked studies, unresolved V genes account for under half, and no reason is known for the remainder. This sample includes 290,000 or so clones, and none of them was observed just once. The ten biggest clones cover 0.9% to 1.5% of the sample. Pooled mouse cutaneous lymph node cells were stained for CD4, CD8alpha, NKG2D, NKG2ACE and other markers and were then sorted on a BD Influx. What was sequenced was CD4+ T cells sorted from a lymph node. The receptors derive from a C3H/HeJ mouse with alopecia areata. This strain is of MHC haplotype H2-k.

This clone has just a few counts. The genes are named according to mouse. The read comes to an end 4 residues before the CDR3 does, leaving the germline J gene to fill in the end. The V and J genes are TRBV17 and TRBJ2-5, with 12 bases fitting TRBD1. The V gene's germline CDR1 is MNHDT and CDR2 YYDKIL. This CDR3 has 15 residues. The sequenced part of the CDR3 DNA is TGTGCTAGCAGTAGGGGGGACAGGGGGCTAGAC. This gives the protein CASSRGDRGLD. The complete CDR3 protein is CASSRGDRGLDTQYF. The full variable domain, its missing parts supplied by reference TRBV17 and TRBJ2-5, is DTTVKQNPRYKLARVGKPVNLICSQTMNHDTMYWYQKKPNQAPKLLLFYYDKILNREADTFEKFQSSRPNNSFCSLYIGSAGLEYSAMYLCASSRGDRGLDTQYFGPGTRLLVL.

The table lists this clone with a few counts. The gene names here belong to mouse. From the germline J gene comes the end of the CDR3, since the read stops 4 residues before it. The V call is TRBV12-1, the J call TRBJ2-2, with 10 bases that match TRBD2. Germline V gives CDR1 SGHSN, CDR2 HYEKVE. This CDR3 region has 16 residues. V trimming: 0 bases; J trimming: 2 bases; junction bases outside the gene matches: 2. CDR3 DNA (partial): TGTGCCAGCTCTCTCGGGACTGGGGTTAACACCGGG. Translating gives CASSLGTGVNTG. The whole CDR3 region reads CASSLGTGVNTGQLYF.

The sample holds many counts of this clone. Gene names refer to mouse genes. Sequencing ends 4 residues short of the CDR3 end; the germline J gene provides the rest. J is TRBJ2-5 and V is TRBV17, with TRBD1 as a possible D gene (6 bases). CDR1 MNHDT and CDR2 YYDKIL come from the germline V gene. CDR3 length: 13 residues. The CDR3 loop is CASSRRGKDTQYF. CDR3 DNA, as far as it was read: TGTGCTAGCAGTAGGAGGGGGAAAGAC.

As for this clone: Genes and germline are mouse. The CDR3 DNA, read in part, is TGTGCCAGCAGTCGTCTCCAGAGCTCC. Protein sequence: CASSRLQSS. The entire CDR3 protein is CASSRLQSSDYTF. The rearrangement links TRBV19 to TRBJ1-2, with D unclear. The missing CDR3 end, 4 residues past where the read stops, is filled in from the germline J gene. V lost 4 bases, J lost 4 bases, and 11 bases lay in between. The CDR3 consists of 13 residues. Germline loops: CDR1 FNHDT, CDR2 SITEND (reference sequence).

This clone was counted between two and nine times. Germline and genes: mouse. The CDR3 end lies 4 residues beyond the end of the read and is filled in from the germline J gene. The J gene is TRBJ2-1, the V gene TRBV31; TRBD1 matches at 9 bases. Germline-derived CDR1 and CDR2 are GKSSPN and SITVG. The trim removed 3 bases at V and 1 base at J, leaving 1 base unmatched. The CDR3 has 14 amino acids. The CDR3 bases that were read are TGTGCCTGGAGCGGACAGGGGAACTATGCT. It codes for CAWSGQGNYA. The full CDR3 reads CAWSGQGNYAEQFF.

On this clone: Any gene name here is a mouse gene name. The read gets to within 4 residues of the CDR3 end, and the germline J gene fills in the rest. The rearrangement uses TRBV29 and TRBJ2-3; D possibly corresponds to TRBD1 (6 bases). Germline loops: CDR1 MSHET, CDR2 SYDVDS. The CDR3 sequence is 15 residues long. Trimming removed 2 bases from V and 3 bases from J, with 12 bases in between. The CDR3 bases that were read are TGTGCTAGCAGTTTAACAGGGCTTGGAGCAGAA. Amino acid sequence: CASSLTGLGAE. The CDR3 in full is CASSLTGLGAETLYF.

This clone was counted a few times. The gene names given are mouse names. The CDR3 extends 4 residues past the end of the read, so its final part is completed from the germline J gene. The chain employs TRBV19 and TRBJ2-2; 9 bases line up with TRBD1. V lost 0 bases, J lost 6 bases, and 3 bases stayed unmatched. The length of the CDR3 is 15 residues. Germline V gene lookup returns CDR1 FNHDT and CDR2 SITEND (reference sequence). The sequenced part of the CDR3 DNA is TGTGCCAGCAGTATAGTGGGACAGGGCCCCGGG. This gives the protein CASSIVGQGPG. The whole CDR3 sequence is CASSIVGQGPGQLYF. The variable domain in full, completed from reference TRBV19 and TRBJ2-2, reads GGIITQTPKFLIGQEGQKLTLKCQQNFNHDTMYWYRQDSGKGLRLIYYSITENDLQKGDLSEGYDASREKKSSFSLTVTSAQKNEMAVFLCASSIVGQGPGQLYFGEGSKLTVL.

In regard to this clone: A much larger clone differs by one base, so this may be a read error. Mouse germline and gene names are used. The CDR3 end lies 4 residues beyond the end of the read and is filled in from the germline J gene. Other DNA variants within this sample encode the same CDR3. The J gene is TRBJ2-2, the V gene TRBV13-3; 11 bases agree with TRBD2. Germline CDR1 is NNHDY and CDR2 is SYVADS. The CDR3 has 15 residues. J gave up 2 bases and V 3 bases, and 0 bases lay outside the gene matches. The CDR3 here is CASSGTGGNTGQLYF. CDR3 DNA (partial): TGTGCCAGCAGTGGGACTGGGGGGAACACCGGG.

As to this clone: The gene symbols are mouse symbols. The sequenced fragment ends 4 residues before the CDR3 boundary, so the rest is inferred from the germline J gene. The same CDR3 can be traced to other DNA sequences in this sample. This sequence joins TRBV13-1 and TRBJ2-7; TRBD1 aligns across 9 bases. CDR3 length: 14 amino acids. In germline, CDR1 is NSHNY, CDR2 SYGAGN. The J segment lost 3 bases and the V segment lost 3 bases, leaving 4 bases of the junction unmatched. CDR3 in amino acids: CASSGSTGGYEQYF. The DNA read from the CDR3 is TGTGCCAGCAGTGGTTCGACAGGGGGCTAT.

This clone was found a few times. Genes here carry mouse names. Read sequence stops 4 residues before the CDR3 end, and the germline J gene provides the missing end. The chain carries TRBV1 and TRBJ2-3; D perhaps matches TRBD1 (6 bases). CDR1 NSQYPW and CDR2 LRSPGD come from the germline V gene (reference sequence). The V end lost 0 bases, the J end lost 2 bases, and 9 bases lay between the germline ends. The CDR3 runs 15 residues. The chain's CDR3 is CTCSADPGDAETLYF. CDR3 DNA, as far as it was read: TGCACCTGCAGTGCAGATCCAGGGGATGCAGAA. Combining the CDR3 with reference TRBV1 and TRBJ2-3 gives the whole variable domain VTLLEQNPRWRLVPRGQAVNLRCILKNSQYPWMSWYQQDLQKQLQWLFTLRSPGDKEVKSLPGADYLATRVTDTELRLQVANMSQGRTLYCTCSADPGDAETLYFGSGTRLTVL.

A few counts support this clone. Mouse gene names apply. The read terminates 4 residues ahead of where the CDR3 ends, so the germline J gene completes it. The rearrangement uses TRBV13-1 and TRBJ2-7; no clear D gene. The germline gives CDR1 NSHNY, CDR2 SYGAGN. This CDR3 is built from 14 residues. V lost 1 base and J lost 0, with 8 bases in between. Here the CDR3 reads CASSDPISSYEQYF. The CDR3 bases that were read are TGTGCCAGCAGTGATCCGATCAGCTCCTAT.

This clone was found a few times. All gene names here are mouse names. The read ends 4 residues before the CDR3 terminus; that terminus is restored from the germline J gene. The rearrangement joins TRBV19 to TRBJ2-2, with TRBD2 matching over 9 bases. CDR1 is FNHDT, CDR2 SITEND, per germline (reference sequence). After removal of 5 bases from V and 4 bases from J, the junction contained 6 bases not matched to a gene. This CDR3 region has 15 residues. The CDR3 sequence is CASSPPGLGTGQLYF. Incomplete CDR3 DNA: TGTGCCAGCAGCCCCCCGGGACTGGGCACCGGG.

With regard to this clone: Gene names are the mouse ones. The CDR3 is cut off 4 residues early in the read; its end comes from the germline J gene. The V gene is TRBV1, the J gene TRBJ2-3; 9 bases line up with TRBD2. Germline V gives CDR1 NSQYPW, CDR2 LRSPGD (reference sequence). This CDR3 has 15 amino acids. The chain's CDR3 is CTCSGLGESGETLYF. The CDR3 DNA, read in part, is TGCACCTGCAGTGGACTGGGGGAGTCGGGAGAA. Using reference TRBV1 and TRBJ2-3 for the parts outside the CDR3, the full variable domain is VTLLEQNPRWRLVPRGQAVNLRCILKNSQYPWMSWYQQDLQKQLQWLFTLRSPGDKEVKSLPGADYLATRVTDTELRLQVANMSQGRTLYCTCSGLGESGETLYFGSGTRLTVL.

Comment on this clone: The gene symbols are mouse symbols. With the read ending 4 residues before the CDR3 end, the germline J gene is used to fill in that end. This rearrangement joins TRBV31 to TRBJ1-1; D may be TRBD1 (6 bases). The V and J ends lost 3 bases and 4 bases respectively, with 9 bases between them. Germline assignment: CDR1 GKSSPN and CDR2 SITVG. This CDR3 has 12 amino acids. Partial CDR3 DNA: TGTGCCTGGAGCCCAGGGGCCACA. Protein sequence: CAWSPGAT. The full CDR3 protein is CAWSPGATEVFF.

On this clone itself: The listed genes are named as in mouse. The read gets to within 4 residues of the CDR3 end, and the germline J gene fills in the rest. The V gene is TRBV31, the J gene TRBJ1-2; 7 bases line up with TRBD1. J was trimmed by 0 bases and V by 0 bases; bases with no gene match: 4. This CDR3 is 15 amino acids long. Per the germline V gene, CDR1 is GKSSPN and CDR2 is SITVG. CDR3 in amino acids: CAWSLGGSANSDYTF. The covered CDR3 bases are TGTGCCTGGAGTCTAGGGGGCTCCGCAAACTCC. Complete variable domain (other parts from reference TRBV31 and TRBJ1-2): AQTIHQWPVAEIKAVGSPLSLGCTIKGKSSPNLYWYWQATGGTLQQLFYSITVGQVESVVQLNLSASRPKDDQFILSTEKLLLSHSGFYLCAWSLGGSANSDYTFGSGTRLLVI.

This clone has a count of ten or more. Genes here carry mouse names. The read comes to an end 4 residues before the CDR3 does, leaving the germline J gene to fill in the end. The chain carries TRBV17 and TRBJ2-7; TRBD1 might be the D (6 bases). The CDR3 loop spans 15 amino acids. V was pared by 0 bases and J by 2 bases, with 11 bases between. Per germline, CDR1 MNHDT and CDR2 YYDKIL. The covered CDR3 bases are TGTGCTAGCAGTAGAGATCCGGGACAAACCTAT. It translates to CASSRDPGQTY. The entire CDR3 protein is CASSRDPGQTYEQYF.

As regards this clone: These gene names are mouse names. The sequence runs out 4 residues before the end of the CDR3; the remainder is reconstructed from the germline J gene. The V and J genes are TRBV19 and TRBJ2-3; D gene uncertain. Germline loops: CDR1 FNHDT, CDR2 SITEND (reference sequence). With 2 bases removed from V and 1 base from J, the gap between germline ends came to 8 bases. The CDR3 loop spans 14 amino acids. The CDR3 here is CASSIPTRAETLYF. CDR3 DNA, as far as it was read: TGTGCCAGCAGTATCCCGACACGTGCAGAA.

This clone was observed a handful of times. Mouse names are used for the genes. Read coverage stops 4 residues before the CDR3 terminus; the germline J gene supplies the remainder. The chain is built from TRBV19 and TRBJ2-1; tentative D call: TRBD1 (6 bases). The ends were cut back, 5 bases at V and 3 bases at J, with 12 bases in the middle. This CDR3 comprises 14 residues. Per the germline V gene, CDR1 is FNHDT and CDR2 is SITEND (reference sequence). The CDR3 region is CASRYRDAYAEQFF. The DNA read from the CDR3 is TGTGCCAGCAGATACAGGGACGCCTATGCT.

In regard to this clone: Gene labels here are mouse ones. The CDR3 protein is CAWDQNTGQLYF. CDR3 DNA (partial): TGTGCCTGGGATCAGAACACCGGG. The chain recombines TRBV31 with TRBJ2-2; no clear D gene. The CDR3 end is not reached by the read, which stops 4 residues before it; the germline J gene fills it in. The CDR3 is 12 amino acids. Germline CDR1 GKSSPN, CDR2 SITVG. Between the trimmed V and J ends, which lost 5 bases and 2 bases, there was a span of 6 bases.

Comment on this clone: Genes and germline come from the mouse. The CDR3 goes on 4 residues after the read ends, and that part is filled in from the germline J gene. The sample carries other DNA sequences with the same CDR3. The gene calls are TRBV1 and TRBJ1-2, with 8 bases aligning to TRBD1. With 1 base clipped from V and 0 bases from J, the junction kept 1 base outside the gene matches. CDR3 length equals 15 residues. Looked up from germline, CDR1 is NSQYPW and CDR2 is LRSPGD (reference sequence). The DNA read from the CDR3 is TGCACCTGCAGTGCAGGGACAGGGACAAACTCC. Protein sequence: CTCSAGTGTNS. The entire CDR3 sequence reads CTCSAGTGTNSDYTF. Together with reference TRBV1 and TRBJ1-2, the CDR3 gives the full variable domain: VTLLEQNPRWRLVPRGQAVNLRCILKNSQYPWMSWYQQDLQKQLQWLFTLRSPGDKEVKSLPGADYLATRVTDTELRLQVANMSQGRTLYCTCSAGTGTNSDYTFGSGTRLLVI.

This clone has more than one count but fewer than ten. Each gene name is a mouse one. CDR3 bases read: TGTGCCTGGAGTATCCGGGGGGGAGGCTCCTAT. Translated: CAWSIRGGGSY. The CDR3 as a whole reads CAWSIRGGGSYEQYF. V is TRBV31 and J is TRBJ2-7, with 7 positions matching TRBD2. The CDR3 goes on 4 residues after the read ends, and that part is filled in from the germline J gene. The CDR3 runs 15 residues. CDR1 GKSSPN and CDR2 SITVG come from the germline V gene. The V and J ends lost 2 bases and 0 bases, in that order; junction bases with no gene match: 7.

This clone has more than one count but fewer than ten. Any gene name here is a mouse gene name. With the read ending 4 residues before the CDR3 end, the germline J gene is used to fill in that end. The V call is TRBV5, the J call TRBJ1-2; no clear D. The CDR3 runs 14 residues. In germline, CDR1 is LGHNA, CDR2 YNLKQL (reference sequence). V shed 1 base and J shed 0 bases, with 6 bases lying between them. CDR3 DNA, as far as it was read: TGTGCCAGCAGCCAAGTCAGTTCAAACTCC. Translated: CASSQVSSNS. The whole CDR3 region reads CASSQVSSNSDYTF.

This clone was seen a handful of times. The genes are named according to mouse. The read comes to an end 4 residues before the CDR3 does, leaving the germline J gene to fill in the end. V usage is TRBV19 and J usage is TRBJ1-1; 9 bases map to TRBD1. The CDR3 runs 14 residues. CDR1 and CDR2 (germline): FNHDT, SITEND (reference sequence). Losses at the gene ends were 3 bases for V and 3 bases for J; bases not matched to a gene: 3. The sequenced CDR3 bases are TGTGCCAGCAGTACGGGACAGGGCGACACA. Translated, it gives CASSTGQGDT. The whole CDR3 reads CASSTGQGDTEVFF.

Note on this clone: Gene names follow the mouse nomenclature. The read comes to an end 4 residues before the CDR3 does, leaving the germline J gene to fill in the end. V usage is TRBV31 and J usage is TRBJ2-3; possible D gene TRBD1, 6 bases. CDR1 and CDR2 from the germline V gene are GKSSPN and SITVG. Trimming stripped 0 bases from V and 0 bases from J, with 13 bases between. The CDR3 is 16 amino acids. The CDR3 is CAWSLETGPSAETLYF. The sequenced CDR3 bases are TGTGCCTGGAGTCTCGAAACAGGGCCTAGTGCAGAA.

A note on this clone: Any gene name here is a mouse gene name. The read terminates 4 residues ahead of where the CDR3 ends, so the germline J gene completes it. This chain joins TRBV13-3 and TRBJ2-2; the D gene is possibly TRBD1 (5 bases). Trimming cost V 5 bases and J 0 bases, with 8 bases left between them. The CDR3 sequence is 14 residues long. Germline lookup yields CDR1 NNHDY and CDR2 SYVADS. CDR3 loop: CASRATANTGQLYF. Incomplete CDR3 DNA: TGTGCCAGCAGGGCGACAGCAAACACCGGG. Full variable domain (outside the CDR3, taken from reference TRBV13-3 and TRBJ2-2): EAAVTQSPRSKVAVTGGKVTLSCHQTNNHDYMYWYRQDTGHGLRLIHYSYVADSTEKGDIPDGYKASRPSQENFSLILELASLSQTAVYFCASRATANTGQLYFGEGSKLTVL.

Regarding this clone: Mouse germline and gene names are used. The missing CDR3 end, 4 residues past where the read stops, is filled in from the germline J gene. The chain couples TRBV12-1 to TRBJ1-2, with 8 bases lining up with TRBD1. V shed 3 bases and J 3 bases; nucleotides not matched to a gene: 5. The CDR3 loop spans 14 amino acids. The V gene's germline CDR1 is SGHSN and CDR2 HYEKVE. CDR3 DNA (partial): TGTGCCAGCTCTATTCCGGACAGGGACTCC. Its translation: CASSIPDRDS. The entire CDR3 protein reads CASSIPDRDSDYTF.

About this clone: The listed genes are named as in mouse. CDR3 in amino acids: CASSLRDRGPEQFF. The sequenced CDR3 bases are TGTGCCAGCAGTCTCCGGGACAGGGGGCCT. The chain has TRBV19 and TRBJ2-1; TRBD1 matches at 12 bases. The CDR3 extends 4 residues past the end of the read, so its final part is completed from the germline J gene. Germline V gene sequence: CDR1 FNHDT, CDR2 SITEND (reference sequence). This CDR3 has 14 residues.